This T cell receptor (beta chain) was documented in a study of blood T cell repertoires in COVID-19. Study as a whole: Spain, Italy and the United States supplied samples that represented acute and convalescent COVID-19. PBMCs, B-cell-depleted T cells, or T cells provided the cDNA or gDNA that made up the material.

In the source study's methods: By means of reference gene primer amplification, nucleated cell counts were estimated. Data came from immunoSEQ multiplex PCR; TCRdb stores just in-frame clones and leaves some out. V and J calls plus clone size are reproduced from that table; the DNA served to infer D and trimming. The table has 150,000 to 200,000 clones, approximately 90% seen once. After removal of 5 bases from V and 6 bases from J, the junction contained 10 bases not matched to a gene. Germline CDR1 LGHDT, CDR2 YNNKEL (reference sequence). The CDR3 length is 15 residues. Source material: peripheral blood. V and J are TRBV3-1 (or the pseudogene TRBV3-2) and TRBJ2-3; 8 nucleotides match TRBD2. This TCR was recovered from a man younger than 35 with acute or convalescent COVID-19. In DNA, the CDR3 is TGTGCCAGCAGCTCAGAGCGGGGGTCTTCTGATACGCAGTATTTT. This codes for CASSSERGSSDTQYF.